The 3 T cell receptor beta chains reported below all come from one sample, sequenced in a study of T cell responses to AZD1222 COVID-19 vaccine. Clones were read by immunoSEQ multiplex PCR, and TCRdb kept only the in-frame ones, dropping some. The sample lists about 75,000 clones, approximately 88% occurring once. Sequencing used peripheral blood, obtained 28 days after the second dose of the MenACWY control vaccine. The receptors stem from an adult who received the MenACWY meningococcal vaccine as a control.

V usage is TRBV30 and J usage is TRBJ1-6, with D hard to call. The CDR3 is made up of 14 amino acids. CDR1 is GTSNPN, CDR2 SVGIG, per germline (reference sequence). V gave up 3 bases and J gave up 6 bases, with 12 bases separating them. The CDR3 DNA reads TGTGCCTGGAGCCCTTTTCCCCGTAATTCACCCCTCCACTTT. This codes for CAWSPFPRNSPLHF.

The CDR3 loop is CAYERNTEAFF. The CDR3 coding sequence is TGTGCCTATGAGAGGAACACTGAAGCTTTCTTT. The gene calls are TRBV30 and TRBJ1-1; D is unclear. This CDR3 region has 11 residues. CDR1 and CDR2 (germline): GTSNPN, SVGIG (reference sequence). Trimming removed 7 bases at V and 1 base at J, with 7 bases between.

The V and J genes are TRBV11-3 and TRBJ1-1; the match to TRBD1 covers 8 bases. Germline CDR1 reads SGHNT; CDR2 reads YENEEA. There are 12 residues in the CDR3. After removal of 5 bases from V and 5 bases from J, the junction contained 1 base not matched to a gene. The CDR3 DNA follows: TGTGCCAGCAGCCGGACAGGGACTGAAGCTTTCTTT. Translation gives CASSRTGTEAFF.